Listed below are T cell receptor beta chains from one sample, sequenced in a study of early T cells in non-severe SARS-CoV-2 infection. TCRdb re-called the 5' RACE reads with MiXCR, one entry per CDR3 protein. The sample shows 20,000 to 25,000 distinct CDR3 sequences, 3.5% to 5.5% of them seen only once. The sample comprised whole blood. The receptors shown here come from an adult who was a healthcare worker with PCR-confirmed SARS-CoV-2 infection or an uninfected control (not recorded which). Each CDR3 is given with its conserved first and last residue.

CASSQVAGPLVVEQYF	TRBJ2-7	TRBV4-3
CASSHPGEKGYEQYF	TRBJ2-7	TRBV3-1
CASSQAGGETQYF	TRBJ2-5	TRBV4-2
CASSQAAATNEKLFF	TRBJ1-4	TRBV4-3
CSASGQRGVYEQYF	TRBJ2-7	TRBV20-1
CTKLDPLSGNTIYF	TRBJ1-3	TRBV20-1
CASSYGRGRQETQYF	TRBJ2-5	TRBV6-5
CASSQDWTGAKQQYF	TRBJ2-7	TRBV4-2
CASRYRENTEAFF	TRBJ1-1	TRBV27
CASSPSDRVTSYEQYF	TRBJ2-7	TRBV5-1
CATSDFAGAADTQYF	TRBJ2-3	TRBV24-1
CASSIRGTGVTGELFF	TRBJ2-2	TRBV6-5
CASRDPLYNEQFF	TRBJ2-1	TRBV6-1
CAITQEGRGYTF	TRBJ1-2	TRBV10-3
CASSLGTSGDTQYF	TRBJ2-3	TRBV28
CASGATGRTEAFF	TRBJ1-1	TRBV12-5
CSVEPEAGGDYEQYF	TRBJ2-7	TRBV29-1
CATEGQVANQPQHF	TRBJ1-5	TRBV5-1
CASSFSGGMPQHF	TRBJ1-5	TRBV12-3/TRBV12-4
CASSPEVRSSYEQYF	TRBJ2-7	TRBV28
CASSPSTGGFEQYF	TRBJ2-7	TRBV18
CSVAGTSFRTDTQYF	TRBJ2-3	TRBV29-1
CSVLTRGSGNSYNEQFF	TRBJ2-1	TRBV29-1
CASSQGVPDTQYF	TRBJ2-3	TRBV7-6
CASSVAGGPYEQYF	TRBJ2-7	TRBV6-5
CASSLYAGRGEQYF	TRBJ2-7	TRBV5-6
CASRVGTGRSVLFNEQFF	TRBJ2-1	TRBV6-2/TRBV6-3
CASSPRQGISADTQYF	TRBJ2-3	TRBV19
CASVPDGVFYEKLFF	TRBJ1-4	TRBV7-9
CASSYGTGPYEQYF	TRBJ2-7	TRBV6-2/TRBV6-3
CASSLTLGAGGAEQYF	TRBJ2-7	TRBV7-6
CASSDRDSNQPQHF	TRBJ1-5	TRBV5-8
CASISGTGVGANVLTF	TRBJ2-6	TRBV6-6
CASSLSGGEQYF	TRBJ2-7	TRBV5-1
CASSTQGAGTGELFF	TRBJ2-2	TRBV27
CASSSTGQSEAFF	TRBJ1-1	TRBV7-3
CASSLTGSIRNF	TRBJ2-3	TRBV6-6
CASSFGDGGSDTQYF	TRBJ2-3	TRBV13
CASTGAGAGYEQYF	TRBJ2-7	TRBV11-2
CAISETSGDYEQYF	TRBJ2-7	TRBV10-3
CASSEWNQGAAEAFF	TRBJ1-1	TRBV25-1
CASSLIGTGDSGANVLTF	TRBJ2-6	TRBV7-9
CASSRDQGAFEQYF	TRBJ2-7	TRBV6-6
CASSLAGQYQETQYF	TRBJ2-5	TRBV11-3
CASSYRLAGKTYEQYF	TRBJ2-7	TRBV6-2/TRBV6-3
CASSPNRGNEQFF	TRBJ2-1	TRBV11-1
CASSLLTDLGYTF	TRBJ1-2	TRBV7-2
CASSQRLAERAPLFF	TRBJ2-1	TRBV9
CASSVDLASTDTQYF	TRBJ2-3	TRBV9
CASRTSSGATNEKLFF	TRBJ1-4	TRBV5-1
CASRWGLAGTYNEQFF	TRBJ2-1	TRBV19
CASSSTGREDTQYF	TRBJ2-3	TRBV13
CASSLGSGSEETQYF	TRBJ2-5	TRBV7-3
CASSPLAGGFEDTQYF	TRBJ2-3	TRBV18
CASSLSGTGSSPLHF	TRBJ1-6	TRBV5-7